The T cell receptor (beta chain) under discussion was sequenced for a study of OX40 agonist ivuxolimab in advanced cancers. Regarding the study as a whole: Clonal expansion among partial responders at 0.1-3.0 mg/kg ranked near the lowest. Compared with CD4+, CD8+ T cells on average had more expanded clones.

Regarding this clone: The antigen is undetermined.

Profiling relied on immunoSEQ multiplex PCR, and the TCRdb table lists in-frame clones only, not all of them. This sample has 75,000 to 80,000 clones, with 94% found just once. The CDR3 sequence is 18 residues long. Germline V gene sequence: CDR1 SGDLS, CDR2 YYNGEE. The V segment lost 3 bases and the J segment 1 base; nucleotides outside the gene matches: 9. It was autoimmune disease history or systemic immunosuppression that excluded patients. The J gene is TRBJ2-5, the V gene TRBV9; TRBD2 matches at 13 bases. Sequenced material: CD4+ or CD8+ T cells sorted from blood, taken in a trial of the OX40 agonist ivuxolimab. This receptor was obtained from an adult with an advanced solid tumor such as melanoma, head and neck, liver or kidney cancer. The CDR3 nucleotides read TGTGCCAGCAGCGAGGCCCTGACTAGCGGGGGGCTCCAAGAGACCCAGTACTTC. Its translation is CASSEALTSGGLQETQYF.